This entry describes one TCR beta chain. Its antigen remains unidentified. This sample is drawn from a study of T cell repertoires in ileal Crohn's disease. About the research overall: At surgery, 30% to 40% of patients smoked, with median disease duration about eight years. Postoperative therapy was given to about half: 11 thiopurines, 15 to 20 anti-TNF agents. Study observations and caveats: Compared with non-smokers, active smokers at surgery showed more clonal expansions. Sorted CD8 T cells held more high-frequency clones than CD4.

Trimming pared 3 bases from V and 1 base from J, leaving 12 bases between. The CDR3 runs 15 residues. CDR1 SGHDT and CDR2 YYEEEE come from the germline V gene. Sequencing was performed with immunoSEQ multiplex PCR; in TCRdb, only in-frame clones are kept and a portion is missing. The sample carries several thousand clones, roughly 84% recorded once. The origin of this receptor is an adult with Crohn's disease. The V call is TRBV5-6, the J call TRBJ2-3; D may be TRBD1 (6 bases). Sequencing input: ileal tissue. The CDR3 DNA sequence: TGTGCCAGCAGCTCAGGGGTATTAGGCACAGATACGCAGTATTTT. This codes for CASSSGVLGTDTQYF.